This T cell receptor beta chain was recorded in a study of T-cell memory formation after mild COVID-19. TCRdb itself ran the 5' RACE reads through MiXCR, one entry per CDR3 protein. The repertoire holds about 300,000 distinct CDR3 sequences, just under 20% seen once, with more than 20% in the top ten. Trimming stripped 0 bases from V and 0 bases from J, with 6 bases between. Germline V gene lookup returns CDR1 MGHRA and CDR2 YSYEKL. The CDR3 length is 15 residues. In its sample, this clonotype was seen many times. This receptor was obtained from a man aged 18 to 30 who had mild COVID-19 (a few samples of this study predate the infection). Cell type and time point are not known. What was sequenced was PBMCs or a T cell subset sorted from them (not recorded which). The chain joins TRBV4-1 to TRBJ2-4; D remains unclear. The chain's CDR3 is CASSQDWGAKNIQYF. CDR3 DNA: TGCGCCAGCAGCCAAGATTGGGGAGCCAAAAACATTCAGTACTTC.